One and the same sample provided the 10 T cell receptor beta chains below, sequenced in a study of blood T cells in healthy people across ages. A sample-barcoded 5' primer and a J-beta primer mix were used in a second PCR of roughly 7 to 12 cycles. Each CDR3 protein gets one entry after TCRdb re-called the 5' RACE reads with MiXCR. The sample lists about 600,000 distinct CDR3 sequences; 45% to 55% were seen once. The sample taken for sequencing was blood. Every receptor here comes from a man older than 75 in good health.

The V and J genes are TRBV7-3 and TRBJ1-6; TRBD1 might be the D (6 bases). CDR3 length: 16 residues. Trimming removed 0 bases at V and 5 bases at J, with 11 bases between. CDR1 is SGHTA, CDR2 FQGTGA, per germline. The chain's CDR3 is CASSLTGPGDNSPLHF. As DNA, the CDR3 is TGTGCCAGCAGCTTAACCGGGCCAGGGGATAATTCACCCCTCCACTTT.

The chain has TRBV3-1 and TRBJ1-1; 7 nucleotides align to TRBD1. CDR1 is LGHDT, CDR2 YNNKEL, per germline (reference sequence). V shed 4 bases, J shed 5 bases, and the junction held 16 bases outside the gene matches. CDR3 length: 17 residues. CDR3 amino acids: CASSLDGTDRFGTEAFF. DNA for the CDR3: TGTGCCAGCAGCCTTGACGGGACAGACAGATTTGGGACTGAAGCTTTCTTT.

The rearrangement links TRBV29-1 to TRBJ2-1; maybe TRBD1 (6 bases). Trimming removed 7 bases at V and 4 bases at J, with 17 bases between. The germline V gene encodes CDR1 SQVTM and CDR2 ANQGSEA. This CDR3 comprises 14 residues. The CDR3 sequence: CSASAVTGYNEQFF. In nucleotides, the CDR3 is TGCAGCGCCTCGGCTGTGACAGGATACAATGAGCAGTTCTTC.

The chain recombines TRBV6-2 or TRBV6-3 with TRBJ1-1, with TRBD1 as a possible D gene (6 bases). Trimming cost V 8 bases and J 6 bases, with 16 bases left between them. The CDR3 totals 13 residues. Germline-derived CDR1 and CDR2 are MNHEY and SVGEGT. CDR3 sequence: CASRGGGMAEAFF. CDR3 bases: TGTGCCAGCCGTGGGGGGGGCATGGCTGAAGCTTTCTTT.

V gene TRBV2 combines with J gene TRBJ1-1; D perhaps matches TRBD1 (5 bases). Germline values: CDR1 SNHLY, CDR2 FYNNEI. The CDR3 is 14 residues long. Trimming pared 5 bases from V and 3 bases from J, leaving 13 bases between. The CDR3 DNA is TGTGCCAGCAGTCCCCGCCAAGGGGACACTGAAGCTTTCTTT. It translates to CASSPRQGDTEAFF.

The J gene is TRBJ2-7, the V gene TRBV20-1; tentatively, D is TRBD1 (5 bases). Germline CDR1 reads DFQATT; CDR2 reads SNEGSKA (reference sequence). Trimming took 7 bases from V and 0 from J, leaving 13 bases between them. This CDR3 is built from 13 residues. The DNA of the CDR3 is TGCAGTGTTTGGGCACAGGTCTCCTACGAGCAGTACTTC. It translates to CSVWAQVSYEQYF.

V usage is TRBV4-3 and J usage is TRBJ1-5; 7 positions agree with TRBD1. Germline CDR1 reads LGHNA; CDR2 reads YSLEER. The CDR3 length is 18 residues. The ends lost 0 bases at V and 2 bases at J; junction bases unmatched: 10. The CDR3 sequence is CASSQDLQGGIGNQPQHF. The CDR3 nucleotides are TGCGCCAGCAGCCAAGATCTGCAGGGGGGTATTGGCAATCAGCCCCAGCATTTT.

The V and J genes are TRBV9 and TRBJ2-5; no clear D gene. CDR1 and CDR2 (germline): SGDLS, YYNGEE. The CDR3 spans 16 residues. The V gene lost 4 bases and the J gene lost 3 bases, with 19 bases spanning the gap. The CDR3 protein is CASSPSGNHVKETQYF. In DNA, the CDR3 is TGTGCCAGCAGCCCCTCCGGAAACCACGTCAAAGAGACCCAGTACTTC.

This clonotype was observed a handful of times. The CDR3 DNA follows: TGCGCCAGCAGCCCATTAACAGGGGGCGATGGCTACACCTTC. Protein: CASSPLTGGDGYTF. The chain combines TRBV5-1 with TRBJ1-2, with 9 bases aligning to TRBD1. The CDR3 covers 14 residues. The V gene end was trimmed by 4 bases and the J gene end by 6 bases; junction bases not matched to a gene: 7. Per germline, CDR1 SGHRS and CDR2 YFSETQ.

V usage is TRBV20-1 and J usage is TRBJ2-4; TRBD1 aligns across 8 bases. In germline, CDR1 is DFQATT, CDR2 SNEGSKA (reference sequence). V lost 5 bases, J lost 3 bases, and 6 bases stayed unmatched. There are 14 residues in the CDR3. The CDR3 nucleotides are TGCAGTGCTGACAGGGGATTAGGCAAAAACATTCAGTACTTC. Amino acids: CSADRGLGKNIQYF.